The 7 T cell receptor beta chains presented below share a single source sample, sequenced in a study of cytomegalovirus exposure and HLA in healthy donors. PCR primers comprised 60 Vbeta and 13 Jbeta primers. Produced via immunoSEQ multiplex PCR; TCRdb's table is partial and in-frame only. Among about 140,000 clones, roughly 80% were seen once, and the ten largest hold roughly 4.5%. Sequencing used PBMCs. The receptors here all came from a man aged 35 to 55 in good health and CMV-seropositive.

This sequence joins TRBV5-1 and TRBJ2-1; 8 bases map to TRBD1. Germline CDR1 reads SGHRS; CDR2 reads YFSETQ. With V trimmed by 0 bases and J by 4 bases, 3 bases remained unmatched. The length of the CDR3 is 15 residues. The CDR3 reads CASSLGDRNYNEQFF. DNA of the CDR3: TGCGCCAGCAGCTTGGGGGACAGGAATTACAATGAGCAGTTCTTC. The full variable domain, with the rest looked up from reference TRBV5-1 and TRBJ2-1, is KAGVTQTPRYLIKTRGQQVTLSCSPISGHRSVSWYQQTPGQGLQFLFEYFSETQRNKGNFPGRFSGRQFSNSRSEMNVSTLELGDSALYLCASSLGDRNYNEQFFGPGTRLTVL.

This chain joins TRBV2 and TRBJ2-1; 12 bases agree with TRBD2. Losses at the gene ends were 6 bases for V and 12 bases for J; bases not matched to a gene: 6. CDR3 length equals 13 residues. The germline CDR1 and CDR2 sequences are SNHLY and FYNNEI. CDR3 in amino acids: CASRTLAGGVQFF. CDR3 sequence (DNA): TGTGCCAGCAGGACCCTAGCGGGAGGGGTGCAGTTCTTC.

The rearrangement joins TRBV4-3 to TRBJ2-7; TRBD2 aligns across 11 bases. This CDR3 contains 15 residues. V lost 4 bases to trimming and J lost 5 bases; unmatched junction nucleotides: 7. Germline loops: CDR1 LGHNA, CDR2 YSLEER. The CDR3 DNA follows: TGCGCCAGCAGCCGGGGTGTGGGACTAGCGGACGAGCAGTACTTC. The encoded protein is CASSRGVGLADEQYF.

On this clone: Sequence at one end of the junction differs from germline and may be a read error. V is TRBV7-9 and J is TRBJ1-1, with D hard to call. This CDR3 is 13 amino acids long. CDR1 SEHNR and CDR2 FQNEAQ come from the germline V gene (reference sequence). The CDR3: CSSSRELNTEAFF. CDR3 DNA: TGTTCCAGCAGCCGAGAGTTGAACACTGAAGCTTTCTTT.

The gene calls are TRBV13 and TRBJ2-3; D is perhaps TRBD1 (6 bases). The germline CDR1 and CDR2 sequences are PRHDT and FYEKMQ (reference sequence). The CDR3 is 15 amino acids. V lost 5 bases and J 4 bases, leaving 16 bases between the germline ends. As DNA, the CDR3 is TGTGCCAGCAGCCCCACAGGGAGTAGCGCAGATACGCAGTATTTT. Translation gives CASSPTGSSADTQYF.

The chain uses TRBV13 and TRBJ2-5; 9 bases fit TRBD2. V lost 1 base, J lost 1 base, and 7 bases stayed unmatched. CDR3 length: 17 residues. Germline V gives CDR1 PRHDT, CDR2 FYEKMQ (reference sequence). The chain's CDR3 is CASSLEGSGGPQETQYF. In nucleotides, the CDR3 is TGTGCCAGCAGCTTAGAGGGTAGCGGGGGACCCCAAGAGACCCAGTACTTC.

The V call is TRBV19, the J call TRBJ2-1; no firm D call. The CDR3 sequence is 14 residues long. Germline V CDR1 and CDR2: LNHDA, SQIVND (reference sequence). V was pared by 6 bases and J by 0 bases, with 9 bases between. The CDR3 region is CASSTYGSYNEQFF. The CDR3 DNA reads TGTGCCAGTAGCACCTACGGCTCCTACAATGAGCAGTTCTTC.